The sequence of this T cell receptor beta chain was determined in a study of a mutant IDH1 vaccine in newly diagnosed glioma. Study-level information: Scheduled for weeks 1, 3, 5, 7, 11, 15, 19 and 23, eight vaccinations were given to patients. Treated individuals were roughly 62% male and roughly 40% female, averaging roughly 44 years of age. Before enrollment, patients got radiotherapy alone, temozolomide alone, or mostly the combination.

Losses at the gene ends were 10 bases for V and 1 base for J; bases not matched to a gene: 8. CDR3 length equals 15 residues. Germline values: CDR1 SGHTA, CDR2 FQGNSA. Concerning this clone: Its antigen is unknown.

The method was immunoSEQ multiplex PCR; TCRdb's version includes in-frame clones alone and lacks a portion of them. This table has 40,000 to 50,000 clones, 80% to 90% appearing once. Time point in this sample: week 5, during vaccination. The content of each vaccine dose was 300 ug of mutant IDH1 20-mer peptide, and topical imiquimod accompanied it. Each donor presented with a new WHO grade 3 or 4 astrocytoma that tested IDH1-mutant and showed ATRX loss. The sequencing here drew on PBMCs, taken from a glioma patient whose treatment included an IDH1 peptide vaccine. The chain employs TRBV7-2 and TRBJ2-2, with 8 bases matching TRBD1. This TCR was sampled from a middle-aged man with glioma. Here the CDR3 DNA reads TGTGCCACCGTGCTAGGGACAGGGAACACCGGGGAGCTGTTTTTT. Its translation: CATVLGTGNTGELFF.